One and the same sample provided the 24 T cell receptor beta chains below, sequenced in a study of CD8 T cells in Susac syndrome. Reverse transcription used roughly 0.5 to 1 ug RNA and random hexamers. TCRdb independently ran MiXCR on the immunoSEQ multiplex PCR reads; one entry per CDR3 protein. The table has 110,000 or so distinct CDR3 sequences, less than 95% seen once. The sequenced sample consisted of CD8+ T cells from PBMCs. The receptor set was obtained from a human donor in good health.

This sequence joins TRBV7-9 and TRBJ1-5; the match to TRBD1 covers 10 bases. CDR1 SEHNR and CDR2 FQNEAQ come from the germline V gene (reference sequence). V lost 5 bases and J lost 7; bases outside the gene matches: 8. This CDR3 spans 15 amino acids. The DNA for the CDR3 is TGTGCCAGCAGCGCAGGGACAGGGGAACGACAGCCCCAGCATTTT. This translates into CASSAGTGERQPQHF.

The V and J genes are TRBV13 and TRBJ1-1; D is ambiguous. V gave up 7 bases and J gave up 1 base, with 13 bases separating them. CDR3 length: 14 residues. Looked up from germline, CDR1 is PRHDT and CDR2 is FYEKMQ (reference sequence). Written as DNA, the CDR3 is TGTGCCAGCACCCTCAGTTTGAGGAACACTGAAGCTTTCTTT. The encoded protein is CASTLSLRNTEAFF.

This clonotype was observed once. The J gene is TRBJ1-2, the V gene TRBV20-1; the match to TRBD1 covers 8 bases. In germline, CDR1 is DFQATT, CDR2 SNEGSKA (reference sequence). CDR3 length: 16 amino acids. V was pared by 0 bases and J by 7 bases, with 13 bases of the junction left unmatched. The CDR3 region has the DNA TGCAGTGCTAGAGATCTCATTGGCAGGGGGCCTCTTGGCTACACCTTC. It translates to CSARDLIGRGPLGYTF.

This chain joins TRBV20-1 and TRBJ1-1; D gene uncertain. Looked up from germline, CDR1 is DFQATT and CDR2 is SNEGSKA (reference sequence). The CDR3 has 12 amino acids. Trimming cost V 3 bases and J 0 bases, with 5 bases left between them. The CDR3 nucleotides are TGCAGTGCTAGCTCCGTGAACACTGAAGCTTTCTTT. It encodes CSASSVNTEAFF.

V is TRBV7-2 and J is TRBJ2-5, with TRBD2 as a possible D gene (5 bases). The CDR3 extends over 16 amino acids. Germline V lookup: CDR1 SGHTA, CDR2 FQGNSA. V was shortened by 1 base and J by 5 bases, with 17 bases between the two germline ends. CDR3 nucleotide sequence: TGTGCCAGCAGCTTAGATGGGCGCAGCGGATCGGAGACCCAGTACTTC. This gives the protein CASSLDGRSGSETQYF.

CDR3 residues: CASSQGRTADTQYF. Here the CDR3 DNA reads TGTGCCAGCAGCCAAGGACGTACGGCAGATACGCAGTATTTT. V usage is TRBV14 and J usage is TRBJ2-3, with D uncertain. Deletions cut 1 base from V and 4 bases from J, with 9 bases between. Germline CDR1 and CDR2: SGHDN and FVKESK. The CDR3 extends over 14 amino acids.

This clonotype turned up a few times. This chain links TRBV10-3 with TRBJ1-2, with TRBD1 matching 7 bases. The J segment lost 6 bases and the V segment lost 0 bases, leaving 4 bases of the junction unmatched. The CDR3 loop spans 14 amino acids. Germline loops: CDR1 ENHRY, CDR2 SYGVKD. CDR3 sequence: CAISESGGGDGYTF. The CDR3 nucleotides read TGTGCCATCAGTGAGTCAGGAGGGGGCGATGGCTACACCTTC.

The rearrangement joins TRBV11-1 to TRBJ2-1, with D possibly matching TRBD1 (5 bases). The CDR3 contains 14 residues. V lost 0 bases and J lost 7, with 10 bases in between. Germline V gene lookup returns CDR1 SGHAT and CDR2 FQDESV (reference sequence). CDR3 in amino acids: CASSLARVWNEQFF. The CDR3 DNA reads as TGTGCCAGCAGCTTAGCCAGGGTATGGAATGAGCAGTTCTTC.

In DNA form, the CDR3 reads TGTGCCATCAGTGAGAATATCGGCAGGGGGCGCGACGGCTATGGCTACACCTTC. Protein product: CAISENIGRGRDGYGYTF. The chain couples TRBV10-3 to TRBJ1-2; 8 bases agree with TRBD1. V lost 2 bases and J lost 4; bases outside the gene matches: 15. Germline V lookup: CDR1 ENHRY, CDR2 SYGVKD. This CDR3 is 18 amino acids long.

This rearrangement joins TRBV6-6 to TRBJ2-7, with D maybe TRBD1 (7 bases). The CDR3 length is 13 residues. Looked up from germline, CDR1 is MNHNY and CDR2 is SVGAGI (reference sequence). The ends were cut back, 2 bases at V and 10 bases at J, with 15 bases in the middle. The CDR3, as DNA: TGTGCCAGCAGTTACCAGGGGGGTGCGGGACAGTACTTC. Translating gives CASSYQGGAGQYF.

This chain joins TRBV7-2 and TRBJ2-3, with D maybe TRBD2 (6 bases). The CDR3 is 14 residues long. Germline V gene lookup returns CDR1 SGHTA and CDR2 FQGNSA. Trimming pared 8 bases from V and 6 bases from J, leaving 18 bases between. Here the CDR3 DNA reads TGTGCCAGCGATGGGCGGGATTCGGTTGATACGCAGTATTTT. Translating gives CASDGRDSVDTQYF. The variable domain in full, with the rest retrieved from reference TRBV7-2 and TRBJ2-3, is GAGVSQSPSNKVTEKGKDVELRCDPISGHTALYWYRQSLGQGLEFLIYFQGNSAPDKSGLPSDRFSAERTGGSVSTLTIQRTQQEDSAVYLCASDGRDSVDTQYFGPGTRLTVL.

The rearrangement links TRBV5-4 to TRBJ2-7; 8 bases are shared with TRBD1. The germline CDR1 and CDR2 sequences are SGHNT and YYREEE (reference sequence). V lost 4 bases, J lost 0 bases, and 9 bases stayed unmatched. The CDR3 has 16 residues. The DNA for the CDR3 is TGTGCCAGCAGCCCCAACCGACAGGGGAGCTCCTACGAGCAGTACTTC. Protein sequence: CASSPNRQGSSYEQYF.

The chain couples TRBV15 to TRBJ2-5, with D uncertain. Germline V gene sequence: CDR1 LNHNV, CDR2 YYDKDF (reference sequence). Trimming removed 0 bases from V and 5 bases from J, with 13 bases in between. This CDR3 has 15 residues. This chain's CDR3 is CATSRDQSARETQYF. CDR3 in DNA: TGTGCCACCAGCAGAGATCAATCAGCAAGGGAGACCCAGTACTTC.

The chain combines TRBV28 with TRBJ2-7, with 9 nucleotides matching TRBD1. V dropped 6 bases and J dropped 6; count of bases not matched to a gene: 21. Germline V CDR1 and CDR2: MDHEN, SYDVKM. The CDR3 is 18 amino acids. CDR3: CASRAGTGKVISGGEQYF. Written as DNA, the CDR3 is TGTGCCAGCAGAGCCGGGACAGGGAAGGTGATCTCAGGCGGCGAGCAGTACTTC.

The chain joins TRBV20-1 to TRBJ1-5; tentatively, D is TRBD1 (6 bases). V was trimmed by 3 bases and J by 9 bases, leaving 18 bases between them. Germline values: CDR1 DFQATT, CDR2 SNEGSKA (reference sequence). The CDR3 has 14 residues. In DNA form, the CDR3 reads TGCAGTGCTAGGGACAGAGGCGCCGCTGGGCCCCAGCATTTT. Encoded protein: CSARDRGAAGPQHF.

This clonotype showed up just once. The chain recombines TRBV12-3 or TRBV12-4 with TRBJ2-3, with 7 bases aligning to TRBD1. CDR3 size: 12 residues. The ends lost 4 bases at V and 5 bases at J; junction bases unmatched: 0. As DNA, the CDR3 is TGTGCCAGCAGTTGGGACAGAGATACGCAGTATTTT. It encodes CASSWDRDTQYF.

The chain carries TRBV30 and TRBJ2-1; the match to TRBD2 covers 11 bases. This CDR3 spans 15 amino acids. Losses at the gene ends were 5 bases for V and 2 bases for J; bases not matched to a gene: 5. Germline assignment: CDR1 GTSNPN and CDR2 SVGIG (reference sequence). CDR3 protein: CAWCTSGGTYNEQFF. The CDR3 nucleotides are TGTGCCTGGTGTACTAGCGGGGGAACCTACAATGAGCAGTTCTTC.

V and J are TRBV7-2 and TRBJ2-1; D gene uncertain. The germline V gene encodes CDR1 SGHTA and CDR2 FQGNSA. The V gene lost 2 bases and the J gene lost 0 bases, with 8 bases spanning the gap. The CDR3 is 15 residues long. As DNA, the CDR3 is TGTGCCAGCAGCTTAAACCCGAGCTCCTACAATGAGCAGTTCTTC. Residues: CASSLNPSSYNEQFF.

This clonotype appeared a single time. The CDR3 region has the DNA TGCGCCAGCGGAAACTACTACGAGCAGTACTTC. Amino acid sequence: CASGNYYEQYF. V and J are TRBV5-1 and TRBJ2-7; D not resolved. Trimming took 7 bases from V and 3 from J, leaving 8 bases between them. Germline CDR1 reads SGHRS; CDR2 reads YFSETQ. This CDR3 comprises 11 residues. Supplemented by reference TRBV5-1 and TRBJ2-7, the full variable domain reads KAGVTQTPRYLIKTRGQQVTLSCSPISGHRSVSWYQQTPGQGLQFLFEYFSETQRNKGNFPGRFSGRQFSNSRSEMNVSTLELGDSALYLCASGNYYEQYFGPGTRLTVT.

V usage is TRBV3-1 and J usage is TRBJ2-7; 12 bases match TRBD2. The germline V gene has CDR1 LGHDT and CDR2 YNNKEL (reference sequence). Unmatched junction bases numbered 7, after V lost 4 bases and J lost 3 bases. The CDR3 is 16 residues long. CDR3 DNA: TGTGCCAGCAGCCGGCTAGCGGGAGGGGTCGGCTACGAGCAGTACTTC. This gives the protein CASSRLAGGVGYEQYF.

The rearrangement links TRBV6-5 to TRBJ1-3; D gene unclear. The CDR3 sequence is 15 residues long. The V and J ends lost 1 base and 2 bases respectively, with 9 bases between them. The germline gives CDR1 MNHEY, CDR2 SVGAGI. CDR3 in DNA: TGTGCCAGCAGTTACTTCGGGGAAGCTGGAAACACCATATATTTT. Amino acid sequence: CASSYFGEAGNTIYF.

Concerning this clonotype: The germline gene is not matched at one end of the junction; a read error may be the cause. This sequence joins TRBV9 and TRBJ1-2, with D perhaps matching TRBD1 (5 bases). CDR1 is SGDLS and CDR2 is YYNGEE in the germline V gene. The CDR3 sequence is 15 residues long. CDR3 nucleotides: TGTGCCAGCACCCAATCGACCTCGGACACCTATGACTACACCTTC. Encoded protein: CASTQSTSDTYDYTF.

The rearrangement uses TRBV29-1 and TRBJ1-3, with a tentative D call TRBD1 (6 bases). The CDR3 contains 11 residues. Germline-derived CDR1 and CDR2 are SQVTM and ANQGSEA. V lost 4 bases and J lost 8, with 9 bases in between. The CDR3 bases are TGCAGCGTTGTTGGGGGCCACACCATATATTTT. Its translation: CSVVGGHTIYF.

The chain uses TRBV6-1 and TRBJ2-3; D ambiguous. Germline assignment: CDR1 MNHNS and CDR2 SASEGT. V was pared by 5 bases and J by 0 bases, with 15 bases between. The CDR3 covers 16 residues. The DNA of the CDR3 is TGTGCCAGCAGTCCATCAGGAGCACTCAGCACAGATACGCAGTATTTT. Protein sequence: CASSPSGALSTDTQYF.